One and the same sample provided the 27 T cell receptor beta chains below, sequenced in a study of blood T cell repertoires in COVID-19 (dated by TCRdb to 2020 to 2022). Library creation used the immunoSEQ multiplex PCR assay. TCRdb's version of the immuneACCESS table is confined to in-frame rearrangements and falls short of the full clone set. An unresolved V gene accounts for under half of the shortfall where checked; the remainder is of unknown origin. The sample table lists 300,000 to 450,000 clones, 89% of them with a count of one. The ten largest make up 3% of the sample. What was sequenced was peripheral blood. All receptors come from a woman between 25 and 40 years old with COVID-19, enrolled during active disease.

V gene TRBV5-1 combines with J gene TRBJ2-1; maybe TRBD2 (5 bases). Between the trimmed V and J ends, which lost 0 bases and 10 bases, there was a span of 8 bases. The CDR3 totals 12 residues. The germline V gene encodes CDR1 SGHRS and CDR2 YFSETQ. This chain's CDR3 is CASSLGRREQFF. CDR3 coding DNA: TGCGCCAGCAGCTTGGGGAGGCGAGAGCAGTTCTTC. Full variable domain (rest looked up from reference TRBV5-1 and TRBJ2-1): KAGVTQTPRYLIKTRGQQVTLSCSPISGHRSVSWYQQTPGQGLQFLFEYFSETQRNKGNFPGRFSGRQFSNSRSEMNVSTLELGDSALYLCASSLGRREQFFGPGTRLTVL.

The chain is built from TRBV29-1 and TRBJ2-3, with 7 nucleotides matching TRBD2. This CDR3 contains 16 residues. V dropped 5 bases and J dropped 5; count of bases not matched to a gene: 16. In germline, CDR1 is SQVTM, CDR2 ANQGSEA. The CDR3 reads CSVWGGVFGSVDTQYF. CDR3 DNA sequence: TGCAGCGTTTGGGGGGGTGTCTTCGGGTCGGTAGATACGCAGTATTTT.

This chain connects TRBV18 to TRBJ2-7, with no clear D. Germline V gene lookup returns CDR1 KGHSH and CDR2 LQKENI. This CDR3 is 13 amino acids long. V lost 6 bases to trimming and J lost 2 bases, with 11 bases between them. CDR3 nucleotides: TGTGCCAGCTCCCTGAGCCCAACCTACGAGCAGTACGTC. Translation gives CASSLSPTYEQYV.

The chain couples TRBV28 to TRBJ1-1, with a tentative D call TRBD1 (5 bases). Trimming left V 3 bases short and J 6 bases short, with 14 bases between. The CDR3 runs 14 residues. Germline V lookup: CDR1 MDHEN, CDR2 SYDVKM. CDR3 residues: CASSFAGISPEAFF. The CDR3 DNA is TGTGCCAGCAGTTTCGCAGGGATCTCCCCTGAAGCTTTCTTT.

The chain links TRBV2 to TRBJ2-6; no reliable D call. V shed 2 bases and J shed 4 bases, with 12 bases lying between them. This CDR3 comprises 16 residues. The germline V gene encodes CDR1 SNHLY and CDR2 FYNNEI. Here the CDR3 reads CASSENRVPGANVLTF. The CDR3 nucleotides read TGTGCCAGCAGTGAAAATCGGGTTCCCGGGGCCAACGTCCTGACTTTC.

This chain connects TRBV28 to TRBJ1-6; TRBD1 matches at 8 bases. V gave up 8 bases and J gave up 9 bases; unmatched junction bases: 12. The germline CDR1 and CDR2 sequences are MDHEN and SYDVKM. CDR3 length: 15 amino acids. The CDR3 spells CASGQGRHGSSPLHF. The DNA for the CDR3 is TGTGCCAGCGGACAGGGTCGACATGGGAGTTCACCCCTCCACTTT.

The chain has TRBV24-1 and TRBJ2-2; 8 nucleotides agree with TRBD2. V was clipped by 7 bases and J by 1 base; unmatched bases: 7. The CDR3 is made up of 16 amino acids. In germline, CDR1 is KGHDR, CDR2 SFDVKD. DNA for the CDR3: TGTGCCACCAGGGGACTAACTAGCGGGAACACCGGGGAGCTGTTTTTT. Protein: CATRGLTSGNTGELFF.

This chain joins TRBV4-2 and TRBJ2-6; TRBD1 matches at 9 bases. The CDR3 extends over 20 amino acids. V shed 1 base, J shed 0 bases, and the junction held 10 bases outside the gene matches. Germline assignment: CDR1 LGHNA and CDR2 YNFKEQ. The CDR3 region is CASSQGVRDRASSGANVLTF. CDR3 nucleotide sequence: TGTGCCAGCAGCCAAGGGGTAAGGGACAGGGCTTCCTCTGGGGCCAACGTCCTGACTTTC.

This chain joins TRBV2 and TRBJ2-7; D is possibly TRBD2 (6 bases). The germline V gene encodes CDR1 SNHLY and CDR2 FYNNEI. This CDR3 spans 16 amino acids. V lost 8 bases, J lost 0 bases, and 20 bases lay in between. The CDR3 coding sequence is TGTGCCAGCGGAGCCGGCGCGGGACGTAGCTCCTACGAGCAGTACGTC. Residues: CASGAGAGRSSYEQYV.

J is TRBJ1-2 and V is TRBV18; perhaps TRBD1 as D (6 bases). The CDR3 is 14 residues long. CDR1 KGHSH and CDR2 LQKENI come from the germline V gene. V lost 2 bases and J lost 2, with 9 bases in between. The DNA of the CDR3 is TGTGCCAGCTCACCAGGACAGCCAAACTATGGCTACACCTTC. This codes for CASSPGQPNYGYTF. The entire variable domain, with the rest obtained from reference TRBV18 and TRBJ1-2, is as follows: NAGVMQNPRHLVRRRGQEARLRCSPMKGHSHVYWYRQLPEEGLKFMVYLQKENIIDESGMPKERFSAEFPKEGPSILRIQQVVRGDSAAYFCASSPGQPNYGYTFGSGTRLTVV.

The V gene is TRBV4-2, the J gene TRBJ2-1; 8 nucleotides line up with TRBD2. The V segment lost 4 bases and the J segment 12 bases; nucleotides outside the gene matches: 8. Germline V gene sequence: CDR1 LGHNA, CDR2 YNFKEQ. This CDR3 comprises 13 residues. Here the CDR3 DNA reads TGTGCCAGCAGCCCGGTTAGCGGGGTGGGGCAGTTCTTC. Protein: CASSPVSGVGQFF.

V usage is TRBV11-1 and J usage is TRBJ2-1, with D maybe TRBD2 (6 bases). The germline gives CDR1 SGHAT, CDR2 FQDESV (reference sequence). The CDR3 sequence is 16 residues long. The germline V and J ends were trimmed by 6 bases and 2 bases, with 17 bases remaining between them. The CDR3 nucleotides are TGTGCCAGCAGGCTTGGGCGGGGAGTCCCCTACAATGAGCAGTTCTTC. Amino acids: CASRLGRGVPYNEQFF.

The V call is TRBV3-1 (or the pseudogene TRBV3-2), the J call TRBJ1-2, with D perhaps matching TRBD1 (5 bases). Trimming stripped 1 base from V and 0 bases from J, with 15 bases between. The germline CDR1 and CDR2 sequences are LGHDT and YNNKEL (reference sequence). There are 17 residues in the CDR3. This CDR3 is CASSQAAGPTANYGYTF. As DNA, the CDR3 is TGTGCCAGCAGCCAAGCGGCAGGGCCCACAGCTAACTATGGCTACACCTTC.

This chain uses TRBV14 with TRBJ2-1; perhaps TRBD1 as D (6 bases). Germline V gene sequence: CDR1 SGHDN, CDR2 FVKESK. The germline V and J ends were trimmed by 4 bases and 9 bases, with 16 bases remaining between them. This CDR3 is 14 amino acids long. CDR3 nucleotides: TGTGCCAGCAGCCTTCAGACCTGGGGGCCTGAGCAGTTCTTC. It yields the protein CASSLQTWGPEQFF.

The gene calls are TRBV5-6 and TRBJ2-5; 9 nucleotides match TRBD2. Germline CDR1 is SGHDT and CDR2 is YYEEEE. The junction had 6 bases not matched to a gene; V was cut back by 3 bases and J by 0 bases. The CDR3 covers 16 residues. CDR3 DNA sequence: TGTGCCAGCAGCTGGGGAGCGGGGGGTAACCAAGAGACCCAGTACTTC. This encodes CASSWGAGGNQETQYF.

This clone turned up a few times. The chain combines TRBV7-8 with TRBJ1-6, with no clear D. The V end lost 5 bases, the J end lost 9 bases, and 8 bases lay between the germline ends. The length of the CDR3 is 12 residues. Germline CDR1 SGHVS, CDR2 FQNEAQ. For the CDR3, the DNA is TGTGCCAGCAGCCACCCAGGTTCACCCCTCCACTTT. Protein sequence: CASSHPGSPLHF.

V and J are TRBV10-3 and TRBJ2-7, with 10 bases lining up with TRBD1. Germline V gives CDR1 ENHRY, CDR2 SYGVKD. With V trimmed by 4 bases and J by 0 bases, 12 bases remained unmatched. The CDR3 totals 18 residues. The CDR3, as DNA: TGTGCCATCAGTGCGACCGGGACAGGGGACGGGAGCTCCTACGAGCAGTACTTC. Its translation is CAISATGTGDGSSYEQYF.

The genes are TRBV18 and TRBJ1-6, with D tentatively TRBD1 (5 bases). The germline V and J ends were trimmed by 3 bases and 5 bases, with 8 bases remaining between them. The CDR3 spans 14 residues. Germline CDR1 reads KGHSH; CDR2 reads LQKENI. The CDR3 DNA sequence: TGTGCCAGCTCACCGGAGACAGATAATTCACCCCTCCACTTT. Protein sequence: CASSPETDNSPLHF. The whole variable domain, remainder taken from reference TRBV18 and TRBJ1-6, is NAGVMQNPRHLVRRRGQEARLRCSPMKGHSHVYWYRQLPEEGLKFMVYLQKENIIDESGMPKERFSAEFPKEGPSILRIQQVVRGDSAAYFCASSPETDNSPLHFGNGTRLTVT.

The chain is built from TRBV7-9 and TRBJ2-6, with D possibly being TRBD1 (6 bases). V was trimmed by 7 bases and J by 0 bases, leaving 22 bases between them. The CDR3 contains 19 residues. Germline CDR1 and CDR2: SEHNR and FQNEAQ (reference sequence). CDR3 amino acids: CASTKAVDSYSSGANVLTF. The CDR3, as DNA: TGTGCCAGCACCAAAGCGGTGGACAGTTACTCCTCTGGGGCCAACGTCCTGACTTTC.

The CDR3 DNA reads as TGTGCCAGCAGTCCAAGACGGGCAGATACGCAGTATTTT. Protein sequence: CASSPRRADTQYF. The rearrangement links TRBV6-2 or TRBV6-3 to TRBJ2-3; D is undetermined. This CDR3 is 13 amino acids long. Germline lookup yields CDR1 MNHEY and CDR2 SVGEGT. V gave up 5 bases and J gave up 4 bases, with 10 bases separating them.

To note about this clone: An end of the junction differs from the germline gene, which may be a read error. The rearrangement links TRBV7-7 to TRBJ2-3; 16 positions match TRBD2. CDR1 is SSHAT, CDR2 FNYEAQ, per germline (reference sequence). The CDR3 contains 18 residues. The CDR3 nucleotides read TGTGCTAGCAGCTCCGGGACTAGCGGGAGGGTAGCCACAGATACGCAGTATTTT. Translation: CASSSGTSGRVATDTQYF.

This clone was detected a few times. Other DNA sequences in this specimen translate into the identical CDR3. The chain couples TRBV6-5 to TRBJ2-1, with 7 nucleotides matching TRBD1. CDR1 and CDR2 (germline): MNHEY, SVGAGI. J gave up 3 bases and V 0 bases, and 2 bases lay outside the gene matches. CDR3 length: 15 amino acids. In DNA, the CDR3 is TGTGCCAGCAGTTACTCCAGACAGGGCTACAATGAGCAGTTCTTC. It encodes CASSYSRQGYNEQFF.

The chain is built from TRBV5-1 and TRBJ2-5, with 11 bases identical to TRBD1. The ends lost 7 bases at V and 7 bases at J; junction bases unmatched: 15. This CDR3 spans 16 amino acids. Germline CDR1 SGHRS, CDR2 YFSETQ. The CDR3 protein is CASREERTGGGGTQYF. The DNA of the CDR3 is TGCGCCAGCCGCGAGGAAAGGACAGGGGGCGGAGGGACCCAGTACTTC.

This clone appeared once. This rearrangement joins TRBV3-1 (or the pseudogene TRBV3-2) to TRBJ2-3; a possible D gene is TRBD2 (6 bases). This CDR3 is built from 12 residues. Germline assignment: CDR1 LGHDT and CDR2 YNNKEL (reference sequence). Trimming stripped 2 bases from V and 6 bases from J, with 6 bases between. The CDR3 nucleotides are TGTGCCAGCAGCCAACGGGGGGATACGCAGTATTTT. It translates to CASSQRGDTQYF.

V is TRBV7-2 and J is TRBJ2-3; D gene uncertain. The CDR3 runs to 15 residues. The germline V gene encodes CDR1 SGHTA and CDR2 FQGNSA. V lost 4 bases and J lost 4, with 15 bases in between. This CDR3 reads CASSSDPRSADTQYF. CDR3 coding DNA: TGTGCCAGCAGCTCAGACCCCCGAAGCGCAGATACGCAGTATTTT.

Regarding this clone: The sample has other DNA sequences that encode this CDR3 too. The genes are TRBV5-1 and TRBJ1-1, with a tentative D call TRBD1 (6 bases). V was clipped by 4 bases and J by 1 base, with 8 bases between them. This CDR3 region has 13 residues. Germline V CDR1 and CDR2: SGHRS, YFSETQ. The CDR3 nucleotides read TGCGCCAGCAGCAGGGGACAGAACACTGAAGCTTTCTTT. Protein product: CASSRGQNTEAFF.

The genes are TRBV5-1 and TRBJ2-7, with a possible D match to TRBD2 (5 bases). The germline V and J ends were trimmed by 5 bases and 6 bases, with 6 bases remaining between them. There are 10 residues in the CDR3. The germline gives CDR1 SGHRS, CDR2 YFSETQ. The CDR3 reads CASRGSEQYV. CDR3 nucleotides: TGCGCCAGCAGGGGGAGCGAGCAGTACGTC.